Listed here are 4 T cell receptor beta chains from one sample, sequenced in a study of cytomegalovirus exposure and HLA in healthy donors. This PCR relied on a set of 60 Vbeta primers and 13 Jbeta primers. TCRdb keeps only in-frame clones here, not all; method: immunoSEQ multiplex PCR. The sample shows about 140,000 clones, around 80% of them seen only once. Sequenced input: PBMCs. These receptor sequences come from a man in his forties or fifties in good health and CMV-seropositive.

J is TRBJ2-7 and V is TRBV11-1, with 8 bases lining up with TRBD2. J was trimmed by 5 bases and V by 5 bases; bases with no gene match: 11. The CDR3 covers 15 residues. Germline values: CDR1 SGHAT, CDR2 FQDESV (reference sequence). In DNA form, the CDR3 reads TGTGCCAGCAGCCCTAGGTCGGGACTAGGGAACGAGCAGTACTTC. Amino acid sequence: CASSPRSGLGNEQYF.

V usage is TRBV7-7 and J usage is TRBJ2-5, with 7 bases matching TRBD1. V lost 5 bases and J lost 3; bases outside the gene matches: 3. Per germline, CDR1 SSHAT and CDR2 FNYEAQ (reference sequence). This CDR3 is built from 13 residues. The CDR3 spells CASSVDREETQYF. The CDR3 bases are TGTGCCAGCAGCGTAGACAGGGAAGAGACCCAGTACTTC.

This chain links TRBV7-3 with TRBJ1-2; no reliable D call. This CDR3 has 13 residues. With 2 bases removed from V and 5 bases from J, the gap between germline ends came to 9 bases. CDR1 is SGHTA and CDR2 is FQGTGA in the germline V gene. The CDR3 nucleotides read TGTGCCAGCAGCTTAGGAGGGTTATATGGCTACACCTTC. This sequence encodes CASSLGGLYGYTF.

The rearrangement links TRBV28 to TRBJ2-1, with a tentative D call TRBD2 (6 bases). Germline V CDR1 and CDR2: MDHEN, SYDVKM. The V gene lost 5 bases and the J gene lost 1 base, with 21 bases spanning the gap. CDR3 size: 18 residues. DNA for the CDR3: TGTGCCAGCAGTCCTCTGAAGGGGAGCGGGTTTTCCTACAATGAGCAGTTCTTC. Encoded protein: CASSPLKGSGFSYNEQFF.